These 19 T cell receptor beta chains came from one sample sequenced in a study of blood T cell repertoires in COVID-19. Sequencing used immunoSEQ multiplex PCR; TCRdb keeps in-frame clones, though not all of them. The sample has about 85,000 clones; about 91% are singletons. The sequencing sample was made of peripheral blood. These receptors were collected from a human donor with active COVID-19. The donor label of this sample is uncertain.

The chain joins TRBV11-1 to TRBJ1-2, with TRBD1 matching 7 bases. This CDR3 has 15 amino acids. V shed 1 base, J shed 7 bases, and the junction held 9 bases outside the gene matches. Per the germline V gene, CDR1 is SGHAT and CDR2 is FQDESV (reference sequence). CDR3 sequence: CASSLEGNRGSGYTF. As DNA, the CDR3 is TGTGCCAGCAGCTTAGAAGGCAACAGGGGATCTGGCTACACCTTC.

The J gene is TRBJ1-1, the V gene TRBV10-2, with 7 positions matching TRBD1. This CDR3 has 16 residues. Germline V gene sequence: CDR1 WSHSY, CDR2 SAAADI. After removal of 8 bases from V and 1 base from J, the junction contained 13 bases not matched to a gene. This CDR3 is CASLHRGMSSNTEAFF. For the CDR3, the DNA is TGCGCCAGCTTGCACAGGGGCATGTCGTCGAACACTGAAGCTTTCTTT.

This clone was observed a handful of times. The chain has TRBV6-1 and TRBJ2-3; 9 bases are shared with TRBD1. Germline V gene data show CDR1 as MNHNS and CDR2 as SASEGT. The J segment lost 4 bases and the V segment lost 1 base, leaving 0 bases of the junction unmatched. This CDR3 is built from 14 residues. The CDR3 DNA sequence: TGTGCCAGCAGTGAAGGACAGGGGGCAGATACGCAGTATTTT. Translation: CASSEGQGADTQYF.

This clone was counted once. The rearrangement links TRBV21-1 to TRBJ2-3; the table's D call of TRBD1 was not tested on the DNA. TRBV21-1 is listed as a pseudogene. The CDR3 consists of 16 residues. For the CDR3, the DNA is TGTGCCAGCCCAATCGACAGGGACGGGGGCACAGATACGCAGTATTTT. Translating it yields CASPIDRDGGTDTQYF.

This chain uses TRBV12-3 or TRBV12-4 with TRBJ2-2; D gene unclear. The V end lost 4 bases, the J end lost 5 bases, and 2 bases lay between the germline ends. CDR3 size: 11 residues. The CDR3 DNA is TGTGCCAGCAGTTCTACCGGGGAGCTGTTTTTT. It translates to CASSSTGELFF.

This clone was detected once. The rearrangement uses TRBV4-1 and TRBJ2-5; no clear D. Germline-derived CDR1 and CDR2 are MGHRA and YSYEKL. The V gene lost 0 bases and the J gene lost 5 bases, with 7 bases spanning the gap. This CDR3 has 13 residues. DNA of the CDR3: TGCGCCAGCAGCCAAGATTCGGTGGAGACCCAGTACTTC. Encoded protein: CASSQDSVETQYF.

The chain employs TRBV27 and TRBJ1-5, with 7 bases fitting TRBD1. Trimming removed 6 bases from V and 4 bases from J; junction bases left unmatched: 6. The V gene's germline CDR1 is MNHEY and CDR2 SMNVEV (reference sequence). The CDR3 consists of 14 residues. Here the CDR3 DNA reads TGTGCCAGCAGCCGACAGGGATATAATCAGCCCCAGCATTTT. Translation: CASSRQGYNQPQHF.

The chain joins TRBV12-3 or TRBV12-4 to TRBJ2-7; weak D call: TRBD1 (5 bases). Trimming cost V 3 bases and J 3 bases, with 6 bases left between them. The CDR3 has 12 amino acids. The CDR3 loop is CASSLTVYEQYF. In DNA, the CDR3 is TGTGCCAGCAGTTTGACAGTCTACGAGCAGTACTTC.

The rearrangement links TRBV7-2 to TRBJ2-5; perhaps TRBD2 as D (6 bases). The CDR3 is 13 residues long. V was trimmed by 3 bases and J by 5 bases, leaving 10 bases between them. Germline CDR1 and CDR2: SGHTA and FQGNSA. The chain's CDR3 is CASSFHRGETQYF. DNA for the CDR3: TGTGCCAGCAGCTTCCACCGGGGGGAGACCCAGTACTTC.

This chain links TRBV5-1 with TRBJ2-7; 7 bases are shared with TRBD1. This CDR3 is 13 amino acids long. Per germline, CDR1 SGHRS and CDR2 YFSETQ. The J segment lost 2 bases and the V segment lost 4 bases, leaving 3 bases of the junction unmatched. Written as DNA, the CDR3 is TGCGCCAGCAGCCCGGGACAGACCTACGAGCAGTACTTC. Protein product: CASSPGQTYEQYF.

This clone was observed once. J is TRBJ2-1 and V is TRBV2; 8 bases are shared with TRBD1. The CDR3 is 15 amino acids. Germline V gene lookup returns CDR1 SNHLY and CDR2 FYNNEI. The ends lost 10 bases at V and 3 bases at J; junction bases unmatched: 11. This CDR3 reads CATYSRTGSYNEQFF. The CDR3 DNA is TGTGCCACCTACTCACGGACAGGGAGCTACAATGAGCAGTTCTTC.

This clone was detected once. The V call is TRBV11-3, the J call TRBJ2-3; 7 nucleotides agree with TRBD1. The CDR3 runs 15 residues. CDR1 and CDR2 from the germline V gene are SGHNT and YENEEA. V lost 4 bases, J lost 0 bases, and 4 bases stayed unmatched. The chain's CDR3 is CASSSGTDSTDTQYF. The CDR3 DNA reads TGTGCCAGCAGCTCCGGGACAGATAGCACAGATACGCAGTATTTT. Full variable domain (rest looked up from reference TRBV11-3 and TRBJ2-3): EAGVVQSPRYKIIEKKQPVAFWCNPISGHNTLYWYLQNLGQGPELLIRYENEEAVDDSQLPKDRFSAERLKGVDSTLKIQPAELGDSAVYLCASSSGTDSTDTQYFGPGTRLTVL.

The rearrangement uses TRBV7-2 and TRBJ1-1, with D perhaps TRBD1 (6 bases). The V end was cut by 5 bases, the J end by 3 bases, with 13 bases between. Germline V gene lookup returns CDR1 SGHTA and CDR2 FQGNSA. The CDR3 is made up of 14 amino acids. CDR3 sequence: CASSRGGGHTEAFF. Here the CDR3 DNA reads TGTGCCAGCAGCAGGGGGGGCGGACACACTGAAGCTTTCTTT.

The V gene is TRBV5-5, the J gene TRBJ2-5; no definite D call. This CDR3 is 13 amino acids long. The germline V gene has CDR1 SGHKS and CDR2 YYEKEE (reference sequence). V shed 3 bases and J shed 1 base, with 7 bases lying between them. The CDR3 loop is CASSSVPQETQYF. CDR3 nucleotide sequence: TGTGCCAGCAGCTCCGTCCCCCAAGAGACCCAGTACTTC.

This chain connects TRBV10-2 to TRBJ2-3; 7 nucleotides match TRBD1. Germline V lookup: CDR1 WSHSY, CDR2 SAAADI. The J segment lost 4 bases and the V segment lost 7 bases, leaving 11 bases of the junction unmatched. The CDR3 spans 15 residues. The DNA for the CDR3 is TGCGCCAGCAACGGGCGAGGGGGCGCGGCAGATACGCAGTATTTT. Translating gives CASNGRGGAADTQYF.

V usage is TRBV14 and J usage is TRBJ2-3; 7 nucleotides line up with TRBD2. CDR3 length: 17 amino acids. Trimming at V came to 4 bases and at J to 2 bases, leaving 12 bases not matched to a gene. From germline, CDR1 is SGHDN and CDR2 FVKESK. The CDR3, as DNA: TGTGCCAGCAGCCGGATCAGGGAGGGAATGTTCACAGATACGCAGTATTTT. This encodes CASSRIREGMFTDTQYF.

V usage is TRBV9 and J usage is TRBJ2-1, with a tentative D call TRBD1 (6 bases). V shed 7 bases and J shed 10 bases, with 15 bases lying between them. This CDR3 has 12 residues. Germline V gives CDR1 SGDLS, CDR2 YYNGEE. The CDR3 sequence: CASGGSVGEQFF. CDR3 coding DNA: TGTGCCAGCGGGGGCTCCGTGGGGGAGCAGTTCTTC.

This clone showed up just once. One end of the junction does not line up with germline, which may come from a read error. The V gene is TRBV11-2, the J gene TRBJ1-5; TRBD1 agrees at 10 bases. The germline V gene encodes CDR1 SGHAT and CDR2 FQNNGV. This CDR3 comprises 14 residues. The CDR3 DNA sequence: TGTGCCAGCAGCTTGAAAGGGTCCGGACAGGGGGAAGATTTT. Translating it yields CASSLKGSGQGEDF. The full variable domain, with the rest looked up from reference TRBV11-2 and TRBJ1-5, is EAGVAQSPRYKIIEKRQSVAFWCNPISGHATLYWYQQILGQGPKLLIQFQNNGVVDDSQLPKDRFSAERLKGVDSTLKIQPAKLEDSAVYLCASSLKGSGQGEDFGDGTRLSIL.

The chain recombines TRBV7-3 with TRBJ1-1; 8 nucleotides match TRBD1. CDR1 is SGHTA, CDR2 FQGTGA, per germline. V lost 5 bases to trimming and J lost 4 bases; unmatched junction nucleotides: 3. The CDR3 covers 13 residues. The CDR3 DNA sequence: TGTGCCAGCAGCCCGACAGGGGCCACTGAAGCTTTCTTT. This translates into CASSPTGATEAFF.